The rows below give T cell receptor beta chains drawn from one sample of a study of blood T cell repertoires in COVID-19. TCRdb's copy holds only in-frame clones and misses some; the assay was immunoSEQ multiplex PCR. The sample lists roughly 310,000 clones; approximately 90% were seen once. What was sequenced was peripheral blood. These receptor sequences come from a woman between 50 and 59 years old with active or convalescent COVID-19. Each CDR3 is given with its conserved first and last residue. The order of the fields is J gene, V gene, CDR3 protein.

>TRBJ1-3|TRBV27
CASSLVGGRGNTIYF
>TRBJ2-7|TRBV7-2
CASSLGAAESSYEQYF
>TRBJ2-7|TRBV7-9
CASSGRTDYEQYF
>TRBJ1-1|TRBV2
CASSPDRGPTEAFF
>TRBJ1-5|TRBV18
CASSPAGQYNQPQHF
>TRBJ1-5|TRBV6-2/TRBV6-3
CASSYSVRGQPQHF
>TRBJ2-1|TRBV30
CAWSATGGPTYNEQFF
>TRBJ1-1|TRBV6-5
CASSRDRVLAEAFF
>TRBJ2-1|TRBV7-2
CASSPGLAGVYYNEQFF
>TRBJ1-1|TRBV7-2
CASSLVWARNTEAFF
>TRBJ1-5|TRBV6-5
CASTSGTGAQPQHF
>TRBJ1-2|TRBV18
CASSPGTGTESGYTF
>TRBJ1-1|TRBV11-2
CASSLGTGAFF
>TRBJ1-5|TRBV19
CASSMGQGNNQPQHF